This T cell receptor (beta chain) was profiled in a study of cytomegalovirus exposure and HLA in healthy donors. Study results and caveats: Three chains tied to CMV proved CMV antigen-specific in vitro. In a later analysis, specific HLA alleles were associated with about 18,000 TCR beta sequences at a 0.05 false discovery rate. Most subjects had HLA-A and HLA-B alleles reportedly predicted accurately by TCR beta sequences.

With respect to this clone: Its antigen remains unidentified.

The primer mix had 60 Vbeta and 13 Jbeta primers. Data came from immunoSEQ multiplex PCR; TCRdb stores just in-frame clones and leaves some out. The top ten hold around 1.5% of the sample, which has just over 60,000 clones, more than 75% seen once. This CDR3 is 15 amino acids long. The J segment lost 13 bases and the V segment lost 0 bases, leaving 9 bases of the junction unmatched. CDR1 and CDR2 from the germline V gene are SGDLS and YYNGEE. This receptor was obtained from a man aged 18 to 35 in good health and CMV-seronegative. The sequencing sample was made of PBMCs. The genes are TRBV9 and TRBJ1-6, with 8 positions matching TRBD1. Written as DNA, the CDR3 is TGTGCCAGCAGCGTAGAAGGGGACAGGTCTTTTCCCCTCCACTTT. As protein: CASSVEGDRSFPLHF.